This T cell receptor (beta chain) stems from a study of control samples from healthy donors and cancer patients. This CDR3 region has 16 residues. V lost 3 bases and J lost 5; bases outside the gene matches: 10. The repertoire was sequenced with immunoSEQ multiplex PCR; TCRdb's copy has only in-frame clones and lacks some. The sample has over 85,000 clones; around 87% are singletons. The rearrangement uses TRBV23-1 and TRBJ1-1, with 9 bases identical to TRBD1. TRBV23-1 is placed among ORFs of uncertain function. The sample taken for sequencing was PBMCs. The origin of this receptor is a woman aged 55-69 years with lung cancer. CDR3 in DNA: TGCGCCAGCAGTCAGCCCCCGGGACAGGGAAGTACTGAAGCTTTCTTT. It yields the protein CASSQPPGQGSTEAFF.